Each of the 4 T cell receptor beta chains below was sequenced from the same sample in a study of blood T cell repertoires in COVID-19. Libraries were prepared by immunoSEQ multiplex PCR; TCRdb keeps only in-frame clonotypes and omits some of them. Of approximately 250,000 clones detected, roughly 86% appear once; the ten largest clones hold roughly 8%. Sequenced input: peripheral blood. The source is a man between 40 and 49 years old with active or convalescent COVID-19.

The chain is built from TRBV13 and TRBJ2-3; a possible D gene is TRBD2 (6 bases). CDR1 is PRHDT, CDR2 FYEKMQ, per germline (reference sequence). V shed 0 bases and J shed 2 bases, with 15 bases lying between them. The CDR3 sequence is 17 residues long. In nucleotides, the CDR3 is TGTGCCAGCAGCTTAGGCTGGCGGGATAGATACACAGATACGCAGTATTTT. Its protein is CASSLGWRDRYTDTQYF.

The CDR3 DNA reads TGTGCCAGCTCAGGGGTCGGGGGGACTGAAGCTTTCTTT. Translated, it gives CASSGVGGTEAFF. V gene TRBV18 combines with J gene TRBJ1-1, with D perhaps matching TRBD1 (5 bases). The CDR3 runs 13 residues. The germline gives CDR1 KGHSH, CDR2 LQKENI. V lost 5 bases and J lost 5, with 12 bases in between.

CDR3 sequence: CASRADNPEAFF. CDR3 bases: TGCGCCAGCAGGGCGGACAACCCTGAAGCTTTCTTT. This rearrangement joins TRBV5-1 to TRBJ1-1; tentative D call: TRBD1 (5 bases). The CDR3 is 12 amino acids. Trimming took 5 bases from V and 6 from J, leaving 11 bases between them. The germline V gene encodes CDR1 SGHRS and CDR2 YFSETQ.

The chain has TRBV4-2 and TRBJ2-4; 8 nucleotides agree with TRBD2. The trim removed 4 bases at V and 1 base at J, leaving 6 bases unmatched. Per germline, CDR1 LGHNA and CDR2 YNFKEQ. This CDR3 is 16 amino acids long. CDR3 region: CASSPPGLGAKNIQYF. The DNA of the CDR3 is TGTGCCAGCAGCCCGCCGGGACTAGGGGCCAAAAACATTCAGTACTTC.